This T cell receptor (beta chain) was sequenced during a study of type 1 regulatory T cells. Looking at the study overall: T-allo10 is a Tr1-enriched, alloantigen-specific CD4 T cell product made in vitro. General study findings and limits: Compared with non-Tr1 cells, Tr1 cells showed a narrower TCR repertoire.

About this clonotype itself: Its antigen is unknown. A much larger clone is a single base away; this may be a read error. The conserved closing phenylalanine or tryptophan is absent in this CDR3, likely reflecting a read error.

The CDR3 is 14 amino acids. Trimming removed 4 bases at V and 1 base at J, with 10 bases between. In germline, CDR1 is MNHNY, CDR2 SVGAGI (reference sequence). TCRdb reprocessed the reads with MiXCR, giving one entry per CDR3 protein. This table has roughly 5,000 distinct CDR3 sequences, 20% to 30% appearing once. The rearrangement links TRBV6-6 to TRBJ1-2; no firm D call. The sample taken for sequencing was cultured type 1 regulatory T (Tr1) cells, either the whole culture or a sorted fraction (not recorded which). The TCR originated in a human donor in good health. This CDR3 is CASSSPAFNYGYTL. The CDR3 DNA reads as TGTGCCAGCAGTTCGCCCGCTTTTAACTATGGCTACACCCTC.